The 5 T cell receptor beta chains below come from one sample, sequenced in a study of T cells in Graves' hyperthyroidism and ophthalmopathy. Amplification yielded TCR beta CDR3 regions, with RNA transcripts as the source. HTBI primers were employed in a first-round RT-PCR of the TCR CDR3. One entry per CDR3 protein results from TCRdb running MiXCR on the multiplex PCR reads. This table has approximately 520,000 distinct CDR3 sequences, approximately 24% appearing once. The sequenced sample was blood. Receptors were obtained from a woman aged 30 to 39 with Graves' ophthalmopathy.

Only a few counts were recorded for this clonotype. The rearrangement uses TRBV6-1 and TRBJ1-1; D gene uncertain. Germline V lookup: CDR1 MNHNS, CDR2 SASEGT. Trimming shortened V by 6 bases and J by 7 bases, and 6 bases separated the two germline ends. This CDR3 has 10 residues. As DNA, the CDR3 is TGTGCCAGCAGGGCGGGTGAAGCTTTCTTT. It translates to CASRAGEAFF.

The V and J genes are TRBV27 and TRBJ1-1, with D hard to call. Trimming shortened V by 0 bases and J by 0 bases, and 8 bases separated the two germline ends. Per germline, CDR1 MNHEY and CDR2 SMNVEV (reference sequence). The CDR3 sequence is 15 residues long. The CDR3 coding sequence is TGTGCCAGCAGTTTATCCCAGGTCCTGAACACTGAAGCTTTCTTT. Translating gives CASSLSQVLNTEAFF.

Only a few counts were recorded for this clonotype. This sequence joins TRBV2 and TRBJ2-7; D might be TRBD2 (5 bases). The V end was cut by 3 bases, the J end by 2 bases, with 11 bases between. The germline CDR1 and CDR2 sequences are SNHLY and FYNNEI. The CDR3 is 14 amino acids. The CDR3 protein is CASSERVRTYEQYF. The CDR3 coding sequence is TGTGCCAGCAGTGAGAGGGTCAGAACCTACGAGCAGTACTTC.

This clonotype was seen repeatedly, ten times or more. This chain uses TRBV20-1 with TRBJ2-1, with 9 positions matching TRBD1. Germline lookup yields CDR1 DFQATT and CDR2 SNEGSKA (reference sequence). V was clipped by 0 bases and J by 3 bases; unmatched bases: 6. This CDR3 comprises 16 residues. DNA of the CDR3: TGCAGTGCTAGAGATCTCCGGGACAGGGACTACAATGAGCAGTTCTTC. Encoded protein: CSARDLRDRDYNEQFF.

This clonotype showed up many times. The rearrangement links TRBV7-6 to TRBJ2-4, with TRBD1 identical over 7 bases. Germline CDR1 and CDR2: SGHVS and FNYEAQ. V lost 5 bases and J lost 9; bases outside the gene matches: 13. CDR3 length: 15 amino acids. This chain's CDR3 is CASSLDRDPNSIQYF. The CDR3 region has the DNA TGTGCCAGCAGCCTAGACAGGGATCCAAATTCCATTCAGTACTTC.